The T cell receptor (beta chain) described here comes from a study of blood T cells in healthy people across ages. CDR1 and CDR2 (germline): MGHRA, YSYEKL. The V end was cut by 2 bases, the J end by 1 base, with 11 bases between. The length of the CDR3 is 15 residues. For every donor, a draw yielded roughly 9.3 milliliters of peripheral blood. Primers used in a second PCR of about 7 to 12 cycles were a sample-barcoded 5' primer and a J-beta primer mix. TCRdb ran MiXCR on the 5' RACE reads and lists one entry per CDR3 protein. The repertoire holds around 500,000 distinct CDR3 sequences, approximately 26% seen once, with approximately 3.6% in the top ten. The same data also contributed to another study, on T cells of mothers and their children. That investigation notes: The people who donated were a few healthy Caucasian mothers and their six children. Per mother, over 9.5 million TCR beta CDR3 reads were obtained; per child, a few million.

Material: blood. The chain carries TRBV4-1 and TRBJ1-1; D gene ambiguous. This clonotype originated in a boy younger than 10 in good health. The CDR3 loop reads CASSQHVIGNTEAFF. The CDR3 bases are TGCGCCAGCAGCCAACACGTCATAGGGAACACTGAAGCTTTCTTT.